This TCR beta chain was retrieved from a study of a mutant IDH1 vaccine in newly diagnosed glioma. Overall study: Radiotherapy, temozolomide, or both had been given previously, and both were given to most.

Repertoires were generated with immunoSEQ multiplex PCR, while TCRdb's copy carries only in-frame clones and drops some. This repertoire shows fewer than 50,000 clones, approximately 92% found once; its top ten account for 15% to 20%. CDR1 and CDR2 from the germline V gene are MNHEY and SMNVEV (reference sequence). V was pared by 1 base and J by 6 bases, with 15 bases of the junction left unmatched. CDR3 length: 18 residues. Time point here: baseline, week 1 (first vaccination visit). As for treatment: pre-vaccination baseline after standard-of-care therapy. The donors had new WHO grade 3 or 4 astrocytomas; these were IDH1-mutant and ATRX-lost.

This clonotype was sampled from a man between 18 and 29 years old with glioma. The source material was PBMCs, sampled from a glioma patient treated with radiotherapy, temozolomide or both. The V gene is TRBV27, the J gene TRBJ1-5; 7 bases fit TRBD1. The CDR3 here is CASSLYPPGQVRIQPQHF. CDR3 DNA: TGTGCCAGCAGTTTATACCCCCCCGGACAGGTTAGGATTCAGCCCCAGCATTTT.